These 18 T cell receptor beta chains were all obtained from the same sample, sequenced in a study of metastatic and nonmetastatic thyroid tumors. TCRdb reanalyzed the PCR reads via MiXCR. The sample has roughly 53,000 clones; 20% are singletons. Patients were all untreated before their thyroid surgery. The specimen was blood. These receptors originate from a female donor with papillary thyroid cancer or a benign thyroid nodule (not recorded which). Some clones in this sample may be carry-over from other donors' samples.

In this sample, this clone turned up a few times. The chain links TRBV27 to TRBJ1-2; D is unresolved. This CDR3 has 13 amino acids. Trimming took off 2 bases at V and 3 bases at J, with 7 bases between the two ends. CDR1 MNHEY and CDR2 SMNVEV come from the germline V gene (reference sequence). This chain's CDR3 is CASSLGGHYGYTF. The CDR3 region has the DNA TGTGCCAGCAGTTTAGGCGGGCACTATGGCTACACCTTC.

This clone was counted ten times or more. V gene TRBV5-1 combines with J gene TRBJ2-6; 7 bases fit TRBD1. Germline CDR1 SGHRS, CDR2 YFSETQ. This CDR3 is 17 amino acids long. The V segment lost 3 bases and the J segment 0 bases; nucleotides outside the gene matches: 6. CDR3 region: CASSSDRAVSGANVLTF. The CDR3 bases are TGCGCCAGCAGCTCCGACAGGGCGGTCTCTGGGGCCAACGTCCTGACTTTC.

Turning to this clone: This sequence may be a read error, since a much larger clone differs from it by one base. The sample carries other DNA sequences with the same CDR3. This chain uses TRBV29-1 with TRBJ2-2; possible D gene TRBD2, 5 bases. There are 12 residues in the CDR3. Germline CDR1 reads SQVTM; CDR2 reads ANQGSEA. Deletions cut 5 bases from V and 5 bases from J, with 9 bases between. CDR3 DNA sequence: TGCAGCGTTATCGGGGTGACCGGGGAGCTGTTTTTT. It specifies CSVIGVTGELFF.

This clone occurred many times. The chain is built from TRBV12-3 or TRBV12-4 and TRBJ2-1; maybe TRBD2 (6 bases). Trimming removed 7 bases from V and 5 bases from J, with 18 bases in between. There are 15 residues in the CDR3. CDR3 protein: CASTSVGSLDNEQFF. DNA of the CDR3: TGTGCCAGCACCTCTGTCGGGAGCCTCGACAATGAGCAGTTCTTC.

There are many counts of this clone. The rearrangement joins TRBV5-1 to TRBJ2-5; 9 bases agree with TRBD1. The CDR3 loop spans 16 amino acids. Losses at the gene ends were 3 bases for V and 5 bases for J; bases not matched to a gene: 11. Germline lookup yields CDR1 SGHRS and CDR2 YFSETQ. Here the CDR3 reads CASSSTRGQGEETQYF. The CDR3 DNA reads as TGCGCCAGCAGCTCGACTAGGGGACAGGGAGAGGAGACCCAGTACTTC.

This clone was recorded many times. The J gene is TRBJ2-7, the V gene TRBV28; 7 bases match TRBD2. J gave up 0 bases and V 6 bases, and 8 bases lay outside the gene matches. CDR3 length: 15 residues. Germline assignment: CDR1 MDHEN and CDR2 SYDVKM. CDR3 in amino acids: CASRRGTKSSYEQYF. In DNA, the CDR3 is TGTGCCAGCAGACGCGGGACTAAAAGCTCCTACGAGCAGTACTTC. The whole variable domain, filled in from reference TRBV28 and TRBJ2-7, reads DVKVTQSSRYLVKRTGEKVFLECVQDMDHENMFWYRQDPGLGLRLIYFSYDVKMKEKGDIPEGYSVSREKKERFSLILESASTNQTSMYLCASRRGTKSSYEQYFGPGTRLTVT.

This clone was found many times. The gene calls are TRBV20-1 and TRBJ1-6; D not resolved. The CDR3 runs 16 residues. Trimming removed 1 base at V and 0 bases at J, with 10 bases between. CDR1 is DFQATT, CDR2 SNEGSKA, per germline (reference sequence). CDR3 sequence: CSARAGRSSYNSPLHF. CDR3 bases: TGCAGTGCTAGAGCCGGCAGGAGCTCCTATAATTCACCCCTCCACTTT.

CDR3 nucleotides: TGCGCCAGCAGCCTTCTTGAACTAGCGGTCTACAATGAGCAGTTCTTC. It codes for CASSLLELAVYNEQFF. The chain is built from TRBV5-1 and TRBJ2-1, with 8 bases fitting TRBD2. The CDR3 is 16 amino acids. Germline V gene sequence: CDR1 SGHRS, CDR2 YFSETQ. V shed 4 bases, J shed 3 bases, and the junction held 9 bases outside the gene matches.

This clone has at least ten counts. The rearrangement links TRBV5-5 to TRBJ2-6; D may be TRBD2 (6 bases). Between the trimmed V and J ends, which lost 3 bases and 0 bases, there was a span of 10 bases. Per germline, CDR1 SGHKS and CDR2 YYEKEE (reference sequence). The CDR3 has 16 amino acids. The CDR3 DNA follows: TGTGCCAGCAGCTACTGGGGAGGCTCTGGGGCCAACGTCCTGACTTTC. Amino acid sequence: CASSYWGGSGANVLTF.

This clone has a count of ten or more. The chain couples TRBV5-4 to TRBJ1-1; D ambiguous. Germline V gene data show CDR1 as SGHNT and CDR2 as YYREEE (reference sequence). Trimming removed 0 bases from V and 1 base from J, with 4 bases in between. CDR3 size: 13 residues. The CDR3 region has the DNA TGTGCCAGCAGCTTGGGCGGGAACACTGAAGCTTTCTTT. Amino acids: CASSLGGNTEAFF. Looking up the rest from reference TRBV5-4 and TRBJ1-1 gives the full variable domain: ETGVTQSPTHLIKTRGQQVTLRCSSQSGHNTVSWYQQALGQGPQFIFQYYREEENGRGNFPPRFSGLQFPNYSSELNVNALELDDSALYLCASSLGGNTEAFFGQGTRLTVV.

This clone was seen many times. This chain connects TRBV27 to TRBJ2-1, with 7 bases matching TRBD2. V trimming: 5 bases; J trimming: 0 bases; junction bases outside the gene matches: 13. The CDR3 contains 18 residues. Looked up from germline, CDR1 is MNHEY and CDR2 is SMNVEV (reference sequence). The CDR3 reads CASSRRTPSGSSYNEQFF. The CDR3 DNA reads TGTGCCAGCAGTCGGCGAACCCCTAGCGGATCCTCCTACAATGAGCAGTTCTTC.

This clone was seen many times. The chain combines TRBV19 with TRBJ2-1, with D unresolved. This CDR3 region has 13 residues. Deletions cut 3 bases from V and 8 bases from J, with 11 bases between. CDR1 is LNHDA and CDR2 is SQIVND in the germline V gene (reference sequence). The CDR3 coding sequence is TGTGCCAGTAGTATCACGTGGGATGATGAGCAGTTCTTC. It codes for CASSITWDDEQFF.

The chain joins TRBV28 to TRBJ2-7; 10 nucleotides match TRBD2. Germline loops: CDR1 MDHEN, CDR2 SYDVKM. The CDR3 has 16 residues. V shed 4 bases and J 2 bases; nucleotides not matched to a gene: 8. The CDR3 spells CASSSYHSGRPYEQYF. The CDR3 nucleotides read TGTGCCAGCAGTTCCTATCATAGCGGGAGGCCCTACGAGCAGTACTTC.

At least ten counts were recorded for this clone. V is TRBV12-3 or TRBV12-4 and J is TRBJ1-5; tentative D call: TRBD1 (6 bases). The V end was cut by 6 bases, the J end by 4 bases, with 16 bases between. The CDR3 has 15 amino acids. The CDR3 region is CASSFGGGANQPQHF. DNA for the CDR3: TGTGCCAGCAGCTTCGGAGGGGGGGCTAATCAGCCCCAGCATTTT.

This clone has ten or more counts. This chain joins TRBV4-2 and TRBJ2-1; D is unclear. V was pared by 4 bases and J by 2 bases, with 15 bases between. CDR3 length: 16 amino acids. The V gene's germline CDR1 is LGHNA and CDR2 YNFKEQ. As DNA, the CDR3 is TGTGCCAGCAGCCTGTGGTCCCATGGGGCCTACAATGAGCAGTTCTTC. Translation: CASSLWSHGAYNEQFF.

This clone came up many times. The sample has other DNA sequences that encode this CDR3 too. V is TRBV15 and J is TRBJ2-1, with 12 nucleotides matching TRBD2. Germline CDR1 LNHNV, CDR2 YYDKDF (reference sequence). The CDR3 runs 16 residues. V dropped 1 base and J dropped 9; count of bases not matched to a gene: 7. DNA for the CDR3: TGTGCCACCAGCAGAGCCCTCGGACTAGCGGGAACTGAGCAGTTCTTC. Translation: CATSRALGLAGTEQFF.

At least ten counts were recorded for this clone. CDR3 DNA: TGCAGTGTCAGAGTAGGAGAGGCAGGAGGGACACCCCTCCACTTT. Protein product: CSVRVGEAGGTPLHF. This chain connects TRBV20-1 to TRBJ1-6; D is unresolved. V dropped 7 bases and J dropped 11 bases, with 24 bases sitting between them. Germline V gene sequence: CDR1 DFQATT, CDR2 SNEGSKA (reference sequence). The CDR3 is 15 residues long.

This clone was counted ten times or more. This sequence joins TRBV5-1 and TRBJ2-7; D is perhaps TRBD1 (6 bases). V shed 5 bases and J shed 7 bases, with 13 bases lying between them. The CDR3 loop spans 12 amino acids. The germline V gene encodes CDR1 SGHRS and CDR2 YFSETQ. The CDR3 here is CASSPTGWEQYF. The DNA for the CDR3 is TGCGCCAGCAGTCCGACAGGCTGGGAGCAGTACTTC.